These 13 T cell receptor beta chains were all obtained from the same sample, sequenced in a study of blood T cell repertoires in COVID-19. Profiling relied on immunoSEQ multiplex PCR, and the TCRdb table lists in-frame clones only, not all of them. The table has about 170,000 clones, under 80% seen once. The specimen was peripheral blood. Every receptor here comes from a man between 65 and 85 years old with acute or convalescent COVID-19.

The rearrangement links TRBV27 to TRBJ1-6; the match to TRBD1 covers 7 bases. Germline CDR1 is MNHEY and CDR2 is SMNVEV (reference sequence). The CDR3 covers 15 residues. Losses at the gene ends were 2 bases for V and 11 bases for J; bases not matched to a gene: 9. CDR3 sequence (DNA): TGTGCCAGCAGTTTAGGAACAGGGGTAATGACACCCCTCCACTTT. It is translated as CASSLGTGVMTPLHF.

This clone was seen a few times. This chain joins TRBV27 and TRBJ2-7; 8 bases map to TRBD1. Germline V gene data show CDR1 as MNHEY and CDR2 as SMNVEV (reference sequence). The CDR3 is 14 amino acids. With 6 bases clipped from V and 5 bases from J, the junction kept 9 bases outside the gene matches. The CDR3 protein is CASSHWTGLDEQYF. For the CDR3, the DNA is TGTGCCAGCAGCCATTGGACAGGGCTAGACGAGCAGTACTTC.

The V call is TRBV19, the J call TRBJ2-5; 7 bases fit TRBD1. The CDR3 extends over 14 amino acids. Germline CDR1 reads LNHDA; CDR2 reads SQIVND (reference sequence). Trimming cost V 3 bases and J 9 bases; bases outside gene matches: 10. The CDR3 DNA is TGTGCCAGTAGTATGGGGGACAGATGGGTGGCCCAGTACTTC. This sequence encodes CASSMGDRWVAQYF.

This clone was observed once. The chain carries TRBV7-8 and TRBJ2-3, with a weak D call TRBD1 (6 bases). The CDR3 runs to 13 residues. V lost 5 bases and J lost 3, with 9 bases in between. The germline gives CDR1 SGHVS, CDR2 FQNEAQ. CDR3 coding DNA: TGTGCCAGCAGCCCGAGGGGGACAGATACGCAGTATTTT. Translating it yields CASSPRGTDTQYF.

The rearrangement joins TRBV25-1 to TRBJ1-6; D is undetermined. Between the trimmed V and J ends, which lost 2 bases and 6 bases, there was a span of 5 bases. CDR1 and CDR2 from the germline V gene are MGHDK and SYGVNS. The CDR3 has 13 residues. The CDR3 region has the DNA TGTGCCAGCAGTGAAGCCGGTAATTCACCCCTCCACTTT. Amino acids: CASSEAGNSPLHF.

V is TRBV19 and J is TRBJ1-4, with TRBD1 matching 9 bases. CDR1 is LNHDA, CDR2 SQIVND, per germline (reference sequence). There are 14 residues in the CDR3. The V segment lost 6 bases and the J segment 5 bases; nucleotides outside the gene matches: 4. The CDR3 loop reads CASRSGTGNEKLFF. The DNA of the CDR3 is TGTGCCAGTAGATCCGGGACAGGGAATGAAAAACTGTTTTTT.

The CDR3 here is CASSSGQPVSGNTIYF. The CDR3 nucleotides are TGTGCCAGCTCATCGGGACAGCCCGTCTCTGGAAACACCATATATTTT. The V and J genes are TRBV18 and TRBJ1-3; 7 bases line up with TRBD1. Germline CDR1 is KGHSH and CDR2 is LQKENI. V shed 5 bases and J 0 bases; nucleotides not matched to a gene: 7. This CDR3 is built from 16 residues.

Only one count was recorded for this clone. This chain uses TRBV5-5 with TRBJ2-5; D not resolved. Germline CDR1 SGHKS, CDR2 YYEKEE (reference sequence). There are 13 residues in the CDR3. V was shortened by 2 bases and J by 3 bases, with 8 bases between the two germline ends. CDR3 in DNA: TGTGCCAGCAGCTTCGATGGCAAAGAGACCCAGTACTTC. Its protein is CASSFDGKETQYF.

This clone has at least ten counts. The chain joins TRBV6-5 to TRBJ1-4; no clear D. The germline gives CDR1 MNHEY, CDR2 SVGAGI. The CDR3 has 13 amino acids. With 1 base removed from V and 10 bases from J, the gap between germline ends came to 10 bases. The CDR3 DNA is TGTGCCAGCAGTTACTTGAGGTCGGCAAAACTGTTTTTT. Protein: CASSYLRSAKLFF.

The chain combines TRBV11-2 with TRBJ1-4; the D gene is possibly TRBD1 (6 bases). Germline V gene data show CDR1 as SGHAT and CDR2 as FQNNGV. V was trimmed by 5 bases and J by 2 bases, leaving 15 bases between them. This CDR3 has 16 residues. The CDR3 nucleotides are TGTGCCAGCAGCCCAGTAGTGGGGGCGACTAATGAAAAACTGTTTTTT. As protein: CASSPVVGATNEKLFF.

This clone has only a few counts. The V gene is TRBV2, the J gene TRBJ1-5; 8 nucleotides align to TRBD1. Germline CDR1 and CDR2: SNHLY and FYNNEI. This CDR3 is built from 14 residues. Germline trimming cut 6 bases from V and 7 bases from J; bases unmatched to any gene: 8. As DNA, the CDR3 is TGTGCCAGCAGGAGAGGACAGGGTGGGCAGCCCCAGCATTTT. As protein: CASRRGQGGQPQHF.

The chain uses TRBV19 and TRBJ2-2; no reliable D call. The CDR3 runs 14 residues. Germline V CDR1 and CDR2: LNHDA, SQIVND (reference sequence). Trimming left V 8 bases short and J 1 base short, with 11 bases between. CDR3 in DNA: TGTGCCAGTCTTGAGCGCCGGAACACCGGGGAGCTGTTTTTT. Translation gives CASLERRNTGELFF.

The CDR3 loop is CASSSGLAGAGTQYF. The CDR3 DNA reads TGTGCCAGCAGCTCCGGACTAGCGGGAGCGGGGACCCAGTACTTC. The chain uses TRBV7-2 and TRBJ2-5, with TRBD2 matching 13 bases. This CDR3 region has 15 residues. Looked up from germline, CDR1 is SGHTA and CDR2 is FQGNSA. Trimming at V came to 4 bases and at J to 7 bases, leaving 6 bases not matched to a gene.